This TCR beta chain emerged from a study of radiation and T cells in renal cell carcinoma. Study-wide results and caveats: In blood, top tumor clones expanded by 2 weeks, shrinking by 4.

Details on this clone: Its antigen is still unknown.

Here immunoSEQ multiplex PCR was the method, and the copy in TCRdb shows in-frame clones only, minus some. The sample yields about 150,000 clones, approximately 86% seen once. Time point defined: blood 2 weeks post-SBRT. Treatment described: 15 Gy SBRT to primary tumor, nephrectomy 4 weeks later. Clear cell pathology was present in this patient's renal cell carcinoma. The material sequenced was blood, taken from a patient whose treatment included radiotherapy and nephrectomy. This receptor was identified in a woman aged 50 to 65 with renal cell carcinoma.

As DNA, the CDR3 is TGTGCCAGCAGCTTGGGGGGGCGAGGTGGCTACACCTTC. Translated: CASSLGGRGGYTF. The V call is TRBV5-6, the J call TRBJ1-2, with D tentatively TRBD1 (6 bases). Germline values: CDR1 SGHDT, CDR2 YYEEEE. The V end was cut by 0 bases, the J end by 7 bases, with 10 bases between. This CDR3 is built from 13 residues.